What follows describes a single T cell receptor (beta chain). Its antigen is unknown. With the read ending 3 residues before the CDR3 end, the germline J gene is used to fill in that end. The meaning of the sample's treatment or condition label: autologous CTL019 cells: CD19 CAR with 4-1BB and CD3 zeta domains. The CD19 CAR incorporated TCR zeta and 4-1BB costimulatory signaling domains. T cells for CTL019 manufacturing were collected from peripheral blood by means of leukapheresis. The DNeasy Blood and Tissue Kit was used to extract genomic DNA from pre-infusion T cells, peripheral blood, or sorted post-infusion T cells. The entry originates in a study of TET2 disruption in CD19-targeted CAR T cells (dated by TCRdb to 2017 to 2018). About the full investigation: The number of samples was determined by the original clinical trial design and by which samples were available, and no additional inclusion criteria were applied. Broad study findings and their caveats: The conclusions drawn about the patient's CAR T cells were based on extensive analysis of just one subject.

The CDR3 goes from the cysteine to the phenylalanine over 13 residues. Of the CDR3's DNA, 30 bases were read; they are in frame from base 1. In the germline V gene, CDR1 corresponds to SGDLS and CDR2 to YYNGEE. The junction shows trimming of 1 base on V and 9 bases on J, plus 11 bases between the germline ends. The immunoSEQ assay was used for deep sequencing of the TCR beta chain. The study's own analysis went as follows. Only productive TCR beta rearrangements were used to calculate clonotype frequencies. TCRdb holds this immuneACCESS table with in-frame rearrangements only. Some clones are missing; in checked studies, unresolved V genes explain under half, and the rest has no known cause. V, J and clone size are taken as reported in that table, and D and trimming were inferred from the DNA itself. The sample's own table lists fewer than 30,000 clones. The leading ten clones occupy 1.5% to 2% of the sample.

This specimen was CD8- CAR+ T cells sorted from cultured blood T cells, taken for CD19 CAR T cell therapy. The cell subset or site label corresponds to: CD8-negative CAR-positive T cells from the infusion product. Here the chain combines TRBV9 and TRBJ1-5, with the D segment identity uncertain. This receptor was obtained from a man aged 65-85 years with chronic lymphocytic leukemia. CDR3 protein: CASSVLDMGPQHF. CDR3 DNA, as far as it was read: TGTGCCAGCAGCGTACTAGATATGGGGCCC.